These 21 T cell receptor beta chains came from one sample sequenced in a study of beta chain features in type 1 diabetes. Expressed TCRB transcripts were sequenced after all isolated RNA was converted to cDNA. Measured with immunoSEQ multiplex PCR; TCRdb has only the in-frame clones, and not every one. In the table there are hundreds of thousands of clones, 7% to 9% of which are singletons. Input material: central memory CD4+ T cells from blood. The receptors come from a woman aged 18-35 years in good health.

This clone was detected a few times. The chain uses TRBV28 and TRBJ2-7; no definite D call. The germline gives CDR1 MDHEN, CDR2 SYDVKM. V lost 5 bases and J lost 2, with 13 bases in between. The CDR3 extends over 14 amino acids. CDR3 protein: CASSPSWGTYEQYF. In DNA, the CDR3 is TGTGCCAGCAGTCCGAGTTGGGGAACCTACGAGCAGTACTTC. Full variable domain (missing parts from reference TRBV28 and TRBJ2-7): DVKVTQSSRYLVKRTGEKVFLECVQDMDHENMFWYRQDPGLGLRLIYFSYDVKMKEKGDIPEGYSVSREKKERFSLILESASTNQTSMYLCASSPSWGTYEQYFGPGTRLTVT.

This clone was seen a few times. The V call is TRBV19, the J call TRBJ2-2; 9 bases map to TRBD1. The CDR3 is made up of 15 amino acids. The junction had 6 bases not matched to a gene; V was cut back by 4 bases and J by 6 bases. Germline CDR1 reads LNHDA; CDR2 reads SQIVND (reference sequence). The CDR3 region has the DNA TGTGCCAGTAGTACTGGACAGGGGTGGGCCGGGGAGCTGTTTTTT. Translating gives CASSTGQGWAGELFF.

This clone was found a few times. The J gene is TRBJ2-7, the V gene TRBV6-5, with D perhaps matching TRBD1 (6 bases). Germline V CDR1 and CDR2: MNHEY, SVGAGI. CDR3 length: 14 amino acids. The ends were cut back, 5 bases at V and 3 bases at J, with 14 bases in the middle. The CDR3 loop is CASSEPGTNYEQYF. For the CDR3, the DNA is TGTGCCAGCAGTGAACCAGGGACAAACTACGAGCAGTACTTC.

CDR3 protein: CASTLLPAGTEAFF. For the CDR3, the DNA is TGTGCCAGCACCCTACTACCGGCCGGGACTGAAGCTTTCTTT. The rearrangement uses TRBV6-5 and TRBJ1-1; D unresolved. V lost 7 bases to trimming and J lost 5 bases, with 17 bases between them. The V gene's germline CDR1 is MNHEY and CDR2 SVGAGI. There are 14 residues in the CDR3.

This rearrangement joins TRBV5-1 to TRBJ2-5; 7 nucleotides agree with TRBD2. The CDR3 has 14 amino acids. The V gene's germline CDR1 is SGHRS and CDR2 YFSETQ. The ends lost 4 bases at V and 2 bases at J; junction bases unmatched: 5. CDR3 DNA sequence: TGCGCCAGCAGCGTTTCGGGGGGACAAGAGACCCAGTACTTC. Amino acid sequence: CASSVSGGQETQYF.

This clone was counted only a few times. The genes are TRBV6-1 and TRBJ1-2, with a possible D match to TRBD1 (6 bases). The CDR3 loop spans 14 amino acids. The V end lost 0 bases, the J end lost 4 bases, and 9 bases lay between the germline ends. Germline-derived CDR1 and CDR2 are MNHNS and SASEGT. CDR3 coding DNA: TGTGCCAGCAGTGAAGCGGGGACACGCTATGGCTACACCTTC. This encodes CASSEAGTRYGYTF.

This clone showed up just a few times. The chain is built from TRBV5-1 and TRBJ2-3, with D possibly TRBD1 on 6 matching bases. V was cut by 4 bases and J by 2 bases, with 11 bases left in between. Germline lookup yields CDR1 SGHRS and CDR2 YFSETQ. The CDR3 sequence is 14 residues long. DNA of the CDR3: TGCGCCAGCAGCCCGGACAGTCCCACAGATACGCAGTATTTT. Translated, it gives CASSPDSPTDTQYF.

In its sample, this clone was seen a few times. The chain uses TRBV29-1 and TRBJ1-1; D gene uncertain. CDR3 length: 13 amino acids. The germline V gene encodes CDR1 SQVTM and CDR2 ANQGSEA. The V gene lost 6 bases and the J gene lost 3 bases, with 14 bases spanning the gap. CDR3 nucleotide sequence: TGCAGCGTAATAGCTGGGGAGTACACTGAAGCTTTCTTT. The encoded protein is CSVIAGEYTEAFF.

The J gene is TRBJ2-4, the V gene TRBV4-2, with TRBD1 as a possible D gene (6 bases). Germline assignment: CDR1 LGHNA and CDR2 YNFKEQ. V shed 1 base and J shed 5 bases, with 9 bases lying between them. This CDR3 has 14 residues. The CDR3 nucleotides read TGTGCCAGCAGCCAAGCTTCAGGGGAAAACATTCAGTACTTC. It specifies CASSQASGENIQYF.

V gene TRBV9 combines with J gene TRBJ2-2, with TRBD2 identical over 9 bases. From germline, CDR1 is SGDLS and CDR2 YYNGEE. The length of the CDR3 is 14 residues. J lost 6 bases, V lost 7 bases, and 7 bases had no gene match. CDR3 sequence: CASGTSPTAGELFF. The CDR3 nucleotides are TGTGCCAGCGGGACTAGCCCGACTGCCGGGGAGCTGTTTTTT.

Only a few counts were recorded for this clone. The gene calls are TRBV7-2 and TRBJ2-1; tentative D call: TRBD1 (5 bases). Trimming stripped 10 bases from V and 0 bases from J, with 19 bases between. Germline V gene data show CDR1 as SGHTA and CDR2 as FQGNSA. The CDR3 totals 16 residues. CDR3 sequence (DNA): TGTGCCACCGCAGGGCAAGCGCCCAACTCCTACAATGAGCAGTTCTTC. It codes for CATAGQAPNSYNEQFF.

This clone has more than one count but fewer than ten. The chain uses TRBV5-1 and TRBJ1-1, with D perhaps TRBD1 (6 bases). The length of the CDR3 is 16 residues. The V end was cut by 4 bases, the J end by 1 base, with 17 bases between. Germline CDR1 is SGHRS and CDR2 is YFSETQ. CDR3 loop: CASSPTRGGANTEAFF. The CDR3 DNA is TGCGCCAGCAGCCCGACTAGGGGGGGCGCGAACACTGAAGCTTTCTTT.

The chain links TRBV27 to TRBJ1-1; tentative D call: TRBD1 (6 bases). CDR1 MNHEY and CDR2 SMNVEV come from the germline V gene (reference sequence). The CDR3 contains 15 residues. Deletions cut 4 bases from V and 2 bases from J, with 14 bases between. The CDR3 protein is CASSSLDSGNTEAFF. The CDR3 DNA is TGTGCCAGCAGTTCCCTGGACAGTGGAAACACTGAAGCTTTCTTT.

This clone was seen more than once but under ten times. J is TRBJ2-2 and V is TRBV6-6, with D unclear. The CDR3 totals 14 residues. Germline V CDR1 and CDR2: MNHNY, SVGAGI (reference sequence). V dropped 6 bases and J dropped 8 bases, with 16 bases sitting between them. This chain's CDR3 is CASRKGYQGGELFF. The CDR3 region has the DNA TGTGCCAGCAGAAAAGGGTATCAAGGAGGGGAGCTGTTTTTT.

The chain recombines TRBV7-9 with TRBJ2-5; 8 bases match TRBD2. There are 15 residues in the CDR3. The ends lost 2 bases at V and 4 bases at J; junction bases unmatched: 6. CDR1 and CDR2 (germline): SEHNR, FQNEAQ (reference sequence). CDR3: CASSLNAGGSETQYF. Here the CDR3 DNA reads TGTGCCAGCAGCTTAAATGCGGGAGGCTCAGAGACCCAGTACTTC.

Regarding this clone: This sample includes further DNA sequences coding for the same CDR3. This chain links TRBV7-2 with TRBJ2-7, with D perhaps matching TRBD2 (5 bases). Between the trimmed V and J ends, which lost 5 bases and 2 bases, there was a span of 13 bases. This CDR3 is built from 14 residues. The germline V gene has CDR1 SGHTA and CDR2 FQGNSA. CDR3 region: CASSPSRSTYEQYF. CDR3 coding DNA: TGTGCCAGCAGCCCTAGCCGATCAACCTACGAGCAGTACTTC.

This clone occurred a few times. J is TRBJ1-2 and V is TRBV2; the D is unclear. Trimming took 8 bases from V and 8 from J, leaving 9 bases between them. Germline V gives CDR1 SNHLY, CDR2 FYNNEI. The CDR3 spans 10 residues. The CDR3 region has the DNA TGTGCCAGCCAATTAGGGGGCTACACCTTC. It translates to CASQLGGYTF. Based on the CDR3 plus reference TRBV2 and TRBJ1-2, the full variable domain is EPEVTQTPSHQVTQMGQEVILRCVPISNHLYFYWYRQILGQKVEFLVSFYNNEISEKSEIFDDQFSVERPDGSNFTLKIRSTKLEDSAMYFCASQLGGYTFGSGTRLTVV.

The chain links TRBV28 to TRBJ2-5; TRBD2 agrees at 9 bases. The germline CDR1 and CDR2 sequences are MDHEN and SYDVKM. J gave up 2 bases and V 5 bases, and 3 bases lay outside the gene matches. This CDR3 region has 14 residues. CDR3 region: CASSTSGLQETQYF. Here the CDR3 DNA reads TGTGCCAGCAGTACTAGCGGGCTACAAGAGACCCAGTACTTC.

This clone occurred a few times. This sequence joins TRBV6-1 and TRBJ2-7, with D perhaps matching TRBD1 (5 bases). V lost 5 bases to trimming and J lost 0 bases, with 14 bases between them. The CDR3 extends over 15 amino acids. Germline values: CDR1 MNHNS, CDR2 SASEGT. The CDR3: CASSFQTVSSYEQYF. In DNA, the CDR3 is TGTGCCAGCAGTTTCCAGACAGTAAGCTCCTACGAGCAGTACTTC.

This clone has a handful of counts. The chain's CDR3 is CASSPGTSGSDEQYF. CDR3 DNA: TGTGCCAGCTCACCTGGGACTAGCGGGAGTGACGAGCAGTACTTC. This chain links TRBV18 with TRBJ2-7; 14 bases fit TRBD2. Germline CDR1 KGHSH, CDR2 LQKENI. Losses at the gene ends were 3 bases for V and 5 bases for J; bases not matched to a gene: 3. The CDR3 loop spans 15 amino acids. The full variable domain, with the rest looked up from reference TRBV18 and TRBJ2-7, is NAGVMQNPRHLVRRRGQEARLRCSPMKGHSHVYWYRQLPEEGLKFMVYLQKENIIDESGMPKERFSAEFPKEGPSILRIQQVVRGDSAAYFCASSPGTSGSDEQYFGPGTRLTVT.

The chain carries TRBV2 and TRBJ2-1; 7 positions match TRBD2. In germline, CDR1 is SNHLY, CDR2 FYNNEI. Trimming cost V 7 bases and J 9 bases; bases outside gene matches: 6. The CDR3 consists of 12 residues. CDR3 amino acids: CASKREDSEQFF. The CDR3 DNA follows: TGTGCCAGCAAACGGGAGGATAGTGAGCAGTTCTTC.